This is a list of T cell receptor beta chains from one sample in a study of cytomegalovirus exposure and HLA in healthy donors. The repertoire was sequenced with immunoSEQ multiplex PCR; TCRdb's copy has only in-frame clones and lacks some. The sample has over 100,000 clones; roughly 74% are singletons. Sequencing used PBMCs. These TCRs come from a middle-aged man in good health and CMV-seropositive. Each CDR3 is given without its conserved first and last residue. Fields, in order: J gene, V gene, CDR3 protein.

j_gene: TRBJ2-2
v_gene: TRBV18
CDR3aa: ASSPPQGRSTGELF

j_gene: TRBJ2-7
v_gene: TRBV19
CDR3aa: ASSITGHQSEQY

j_gene: TRBJ2-3
v_gene: TRBV4-1
CDR3aa: ASSQASGRDTQY

j_gene: TRBJ1-5
v_gene: TRBV30
CDR3aa: AWSPHRDRAGYSNQPQH

j_gene: TRBJ2-3
v_gene: TRBV5-1
CDR3aa: ASSLVAATNTQY

j_gene: TRBJ2-5
v_gene: TRBV30
CDR3aa: AWSARRGGETQY

j_gene: TRBJ2-1
v_gene: TRBV11-3
CDR3aa: ASSLEDSGLGYNEQF

j_gene: TRBJ2-1
v_gene: TRBV9
CDR3aa: ASSSTGTIYNEQF

j_gene: TRBJ2-7
v_gene: TRBV18
CDR3aa: ASSPKEGRYEQY

j_gene: TRBJ1-2
v_gene: TRBV7-9
CDR3aa: ASSLGEYGYT

j_gene: TRBJ1-5
v_gene: TRBV6-5
CDR3aa: ASKGTGMSNQPQH

j_gene: TRBJ1-4
v_gene: TRBV28
CDR3aa: ASLPGRGFATNEKLF

j_gene: TRBJ1-6
v_gene: TRBV27
CDR3aa: ASSTDRGYSPLH

j_gene: TRBJ1-4
v_gene: TRBV7-9
CDR3aa: ASRPTGQPNEKLF

j_gene: TRBJ1-2
v_gene: TRBV5-1
CDR3aa: ASSLVTGSYGYT

j_gene: TRBJ2-5
v_gene: TRBV5-8
CDR3aa: ASSSGDRDQETQY

j_gene: TRBJ1-1
v_gene: TRBV4-1
CDR3aa: ASSQDLRDSLVGTEAF

j_gene: TRBJ2-7
v_gene: TRBV7-6
CDR3aa: ASSPFQGEQY

j_gene: TRBJ2-7
v_gene: TRBV19
CDR3aa: ASSTTRTSGSYEQY

j_gene: TRBJ1-1
v_gene: TRBV6-1
CDR3aa: ASVTRDRYTEAF

j_gene: TRBJ1-1
v_gene: TRBV28
CDR3aa: ASSTQGAITEAF

j_gene: TRBJ2-7
v_gene: TRBV27
CDR3aa: ASRPFPPPSSGSYEQY

j_gene: TRBJ2-7
v_gene: TRBV11-2
CDR3aa: ASSPRAGRSYEQY

j_gene: TRBJ2-1
v_gene: TRBV23-1
CDR3aa: ASSHRDRYNEQF

j_gene: TRBJ2-3
v_gene: TRBV28
CDR3aa: ASSSVPGQGRDTQY

j_gene: TRBJ2-2
v_gene: TRBV9
CDR3aa: ASSVDGGRPTGELF

j_gene: TRBJ2-1
v_gene: TRBV29-1
CDR3aa: SVDGTSGSPDEQF

j_gene: TRBJ2-2
v_gene: TRBV19
CDR3aa: ASSLSIPNTGELF